This entry lists 25 T cell receptor beta chains sequenced from one sample in a study of cytomegalovirus exposure and HLA in healthy donors. PCR employed 60 Vbeta and 13 Jbeta primers. The table came from immunoSEQ multiplex PCR; TCRdb's copy has only in-frame clones and leaves some out. The table includes tens of thousands of clones, about 68% detected once. Sequencing was carried out using PBMCs. The receptors were sampled from a woman aged 45-59 years in good health and CMV-seropositive.

A note on this clone: The junction does not match germline at one end; this may be a read error. The rearrangement joins TRBV7-7 to TRBJ2-5; D gene unclear. CDR1 and CDR2 (germline): SSHAT, FNYEAQ (reference sequence). The CDR3 runs 14 residues. The CDR3 DNA follows: TGTGCTAGCAGCTCCTCCACTACCCAAGAGACCCAGTACTTC. This codes for CASSSSTTQETQYF.

The chain combines TRBV14 with TRBJ2-7, with D unresolved. Germline V CDR1 and CDR2: SGHDN, FVKESK. There are 12 residues in the CDR3. V dropped 5 bases and J dropped 4 bases, with 9 bases sitting between them. CDR3 bases: TGTGCCAGCAGCTTAACCGGGTACGAGCAGTACGTC. Residues: CASSLTGYEQYV.

The chain links TRBV10-3 to TRBJ1-1; D not resolved. The CDR3 sequence is 13 residues long. The V gene lost 3 bases and the J gene lost 0 bases, with 5 bases spanning the gap. Germline V gives CDR1 ENHRY, CDR2 SYGVKD. CDR3 sequence (DNA): TGTGCCATCAGTGACAGAATGAACACTGAAGCTTTCTTT. Protein sequence: CAISDRMNTEAFF.

The chain employs TRBV28 and TRBJ2-5, with D possibly TRBD1 on 6 matching bases. The CDR3 covers 17 residues. CDR1 is MDHEN and CDR2 is SYDVKM in the germline V gene. The V end lost 3 bases, the J end lost 2 bases, and 19 bases lay between the germline ends. As DNA, the CDR3 is TGTGCCAGCAGTTTTAGACAGGCCACAAGATATCAAGAGACCCAGTACTTC. It encodes CASSFRQATRYQETQYF.

This clone turned up a few times. The chain combines TRBV6-4 with TRBJ2-3; D call uncertain. This CDR3 comprises 13 residues. With 5 bases removed from V and 2 bases from J, the gap between germline ends came to 8 bases. CDR1 is MRHNA and CDR2 is SNTAGT in the germline V gene. CDR3 in DNA: TGTGCCAGCAGTAATGGGCCCACAGATACGCAGTATTTT. Its protein is CASSNGPTDTQYF.

V usage is TRBV5-1 and J usage is TRBJ2-5, with a weak D call TRBD1 (5 bases). Trimming left V 2 bases short and J 2 bases short, with 16 bases between. Per germline, CDR1 SGHRS and CDR2 YFSETQ. The CDR3 sequence is 16 residues long. The CDR3 region has the DNA TGCGCCAGCAGCTTAGGCGGCACAGGATGGCAAGAGACCCAGTACTTC. Translating gives CASSLGGTGWQETQYF.

The chain has TRBV20-1 and TRBJ2-7; 7 bases are a match to TRBD1. The CDR3 covers 11 residues. Trimming took 5 bases from V and 6 from J; bases not matched to a gene: 4. Germline CDR1 reads DFQATT; CDR2 reads SNEGSKA (reference sequence). This chain's CDR3 is CSAPTGSEQYF. CDR3 in DNA: TGCAGTGCTCCGACAGGGTCCGAGCAGTACTTC.

The chain combines TRBV25-1 with TRBJ1-2; D gene uncertain. V lost 1 base, J lost 0 bases, and 3 bases lay in between. Germline assignment: CDR1 MGHDK and CDR2 SYGVNS. The CDR3 contains 13 residues. The CDR3 region is CASSESANYGYTF. For the CDR3, the DNA is TGTGCCAGCAGTGAATCAGCTAACTATGGCTACACCTTC.

The CDR3 DNA follows: TGTGCCAGCAGCCCACCAGGGGCTTTATCACCCCTCCACTTT. Its protein is CASSPPGALSPLHF. This sequence joins TRBV2 and TRBJ1-6; D possibly corresponds to TRBD1 (6 bases). The germline gives CDR1 SNHLY, CDR2 FYNNEI. The CDR3 sequence is 14 residues long. V lost 6 bases, J lost 10 bases, and 16 bases lay in between.

The chain has TRBV13 and TRBJ1-5, with TRBD1 identical over 7 bases. The germline CDR1 and CDR2 sequences are PRHDT and FYEKMQ (reference sequence). Trimming cost V 2 bases and J 4 bases; bases outside gene matches: 2. This CDR3 comprises 14 residues. The CDR3 sequence is CASSLRGPNQPQHF. CDR3 DNA sequence: TGTGCCAGCAGCTTAAGGGGGCCTAATCAGCCCCAGCATTTT.

This rearrangement joins TRBV27 to TRBJ2-1; the D is unclear. Germline values: CDR1 MNHEY, CDR2 SMNVEV (reference sequence). The CDR3 extends over 14 amino acids. The V gene lost 0 bases and the J gene lost 7 bases, with 10 bases spanning the gap. CDR3 region: CASSLSLPGNEQFF. The CDR3 nucleotides are TGTGCCAGCAGTTTATCCCTCCCCGGGAATGAGCAGTTCTTC.

This clone was picked up a small number of times. The chain combines TRBV7-9 with TRBJ1-4; TRBD1 aligns across 9 bases. Germline lookup yields CDR1 SEHNR and CDR2 FQNEAQ (reference sequence). The CDR3 totals 14 residues. The V and J ends lost 5 bases and 7 bases, in that order; junction bases with no gene match: 5. The CDR3 region has the DNA TGTGCCAGCAGCCATGAGGACAGGGGTGAAAAACTGTTTTTT. It is translated as CASSHEDRGEKLFF.

This clone has only a few counts. This chain connects TRBV11-2 to TRBJ1-2, with TRBD1 matching over 7 bases. With V trimmed by 8 bases and J by 4 bases, 1 base remained unmatched. Germline V lookup: CDR1 SGHAT, CDR2 FQNNGV. This CDR3 is built from 11 residues. CDR3 coding DNA: TGTGCCAGCCGACAGGGCTATGGCTACACCTTC. Protein sequence: CASRQGYGYTF.

This clone was seen a handful of times. The gene calls are TRBV6-1 and TRBJ1-4; 9 bases fit TRBD1. The germline V gene encodes CDR1 MNHNS and CDR2 SASEGT. The CDR3 is 14 residues long. With V trimmed by 6 bases and J by 8 bases, 7 bases remained unmatched. This CDR3 reads CASRLDRGKEKLFF. The CDR3 DNA sequence: TGTGCCAGCAGACTAGACAGGGGGAAGGAAAAACTGTTTTTT.

The chain links TRBV19 to TRBJ2-1, with TRBD2 identical over 8 bases. The V gene end was trimmed by 1 base and the J gene end by 3 bases; junction bases not matched to a gene: 2. The CDR3 length is 15 residues. The germline V gene encodes CDR1 LNHDA and CDR2 SQIVND (reference sequence). CDR3 in DNA: TGTGCCAGTAGTATAGCGGGGGGGAGCTACAATGAGCAGTTCTTC. Its protein product is CASSIAGGSYNEQFF. The full variable domain, completed using reference TRBV19 and TRBJ2-1, is DGGITQSPKYLFRKEGQNVTLSCEQNLNHDAMYWYRQDPGQGLRLIYYSQIVNDFQKGDIAEGYSVSREKKESFPLTVTSAQKNPTAFYLCASSIAGGSYNEQFFGPGTRLTVL.

This clone was seen just once. The V call is TRBV6-1, the J call TRBJ2-5, with TRBD2 identical over 9 bases. Germline CDR1 is MNHNS and CDR2 is SASEGT. The CDR3 consists of 15 residues. The V gene end was trimmed by 6 bases and the J gene end by 4 bases; junction bases not matched to a gene: 9. Here the CDR3 reads CASRMNPSGVETQYF. As DNA, the CDR3 is TGTGCCAGCAGGATGAATCCTAGCGGGGTAGAGACCCAGTACTTC.

The V call is TRBV11-2, the J call TRBJ1-2; 10 bases are shared with TRBD1. The CDR3 covers 14 residues. V shed 3 bases and J 4 bases; nucleotides not matched to a gene: 2. CDR1 and CDR2 (germline): SGHAT, FQNNGV. The chain's CDR3 is CASSLGDRGYGYTF. The CDR3 DNA reads as TGTGCCAGCAGCTTGGGGGACAGGGGCTATGGCTACACCTTC.

The gene calls are TRBV6-4 and TRBJ2-1; 10 bases agree with TRBD1. Germline-derived CDR1 and CDR2 are MRHNA and SNTAGT. The CDR3 length is 15 residues. With V trimmed by 0 bases and J by 8 bases, 4 bases remained unmatched. The CDR3 DNA follows: TGTGCCAGCAGTGACTCGACAGGGGGCGGCTATGAGCAGTTCTTC. This translates into CASSDSTGGGYEQFF.

J is TRBJ2-3 and V is TRBV11-2, with 8 nucleotides matching TRBD2. V shed 3 bases and J 2 bases; nucleotides not matched to a gene: 16. The CDR3 extends over 19 amino acids. CDR1 and CDR2 from the germline V gene are SGHAT and FQNNGV. The CDR3 bases are TGTGCCAGCAGCTTTCGTCCTCCGGGGGGGCGGGGGTCCACAGATACGCAGTATTTT. Its protein is CASSFRPPGGRGSTDTQYF. The whole variable domain, remainder taken from reference TRBV11-2 and TRBJ2-3, is EAGVAQSPRYKIIEKRQSVAFWCNPISGHATLYWYQQILGQGPKLLIQFQNNGVVDDSQLPKDRFSAERLKGVDSTLKIQPAKLEDSAVYLCASSFRPPGGRGSTDTQYFGPGTRLTVL.

The chain recombines TRBV5-1 with TRBJ2-3; perhaps TRBD2 as D (6 bases). The germline CDR1 and CDR2 sequences are SGHRS and YFSETQ. V was trimmed by 3 bases and J by 4 bases, leaving 12 bases between them. The CDR3 sequence is 14 residues long. Written as DNA, the CDR3 is TGCGCCAGCAGCTGGGCGGGGCCCTCAGATACGCAGTATTTT. It codes for CASSWAGPSDTQYF.

Worth noting for this clone: The sample carries other DNA sequences with the same CDR3. The chain links TRBV15 to TRBJ1-6; D is ambiguous. The V and J ends lost 1 base and 11 bases respectively, with 6 bases between them. The CDR3 runs to 12 residues. From germline, CDR1 is LNHNV and CDR2 YYDKDF (reference sequence). This CDR3 is CATSRVGTPLHF. CDR3 in DNA: TGTGCCACCAGCAGAGTTGGCACACCCCTCCACTTT. The full variable domain, in which reference TRBV15 and TRBJ1-6 provide the parts outside the CDR3, is DAMVIQNPRYQVTQFGKPVTLSCSQTLNHNVMYWYQQKSSQAPKLLFHYYDKDFNNEADTPDNFQSRRPNTSFCFLDIRSPGLGDTAMYLCATSRVGTPLHFGNGTRLTVT.

This clone came up a few times. The chain combines TRBV5-1 with TRBJ1-1; tentatively, D is TRBD1 (6 bases). The CDR3 is 15 residues long. Deletions cut 3 bases from V and 2 bases from J, with 14 bases between. In germline, CDR1 is SGHRS, CDR2 YFSETQ. CDR3 coding DNA: TGCGCCAGCAGCTCACAGGGAAGAGGAAACACTGAAGCTTTCTTT. Its protein is CASSSQGRGNTEAFF. Variable domain in full (rest from reference TRBV5-1 and TRBJ1-1): KAGVTQTPRYLIKTRGQQVTLSCSPISGHRSVSWYQQTPGQGLQFLFEYFSETQRNKGNFPGRFSGRQFSNSRSEMNVSTLELGDSALYLCASSSQGRGNTEAFFGQGTRLTVV.

This clone showed up just once. The chain joins TRBV11-2 to TRBJ2-3; TRBD2 aligns across 7 bases. Germline V gene data show CDR1 as SGHAT and CDR2 as FQNNGV. V trimming: 1 base; J trimming: 0 bases; junction bases outside the gene matches: 4. This CDR3 is 16 amino acids long. In nucleotides, the CDR3 is TGTGCCAGCAGCTTAGGAGAGCGGGGCAGCACAGATACGCAGTATTTT. As protein: CASSLGERGSTDTQYF.

The chain links TRBV5-5 to TRBJ1-2; D remains ambiguous. Looked up from germline, CDR1 is SGHKS and CDR2 is YYEKEE (reference sequence). The germline V and J ends were trimmed by 0 bases and 0 bases, with 9 bases remaining between them. The CDR3 totals 15 residues. CDR3 region: CASSLESGTNYGYTF. The CDR3 DNA reads TGTGCCAGCAGCTTGGAGTCAGGAACTAACTATGGCTACACCTTC.

The V call is TRBV6-1, the J call TRBJ2-3; 11 bases align to TRBD2. Trimming removed 2 bases from V and 5 bases from J; junction bases left unmatched: 3. CDR1 and CDR2 from the germline V gene are MNHNS and SASEGT. The CDR3 runs 15 residues. The CDR3 region has the DNA TGTGCCAGCAGTGAACTAGCGGGGGGTGAAGATACGCAGTATTTT. Amino acids: CASSELAGGEDTQYF.